This T cell receptor beta chain was identified in a study of blood T cell repertoires in COVID-19 (dated by TCRdb to 2018 to 2021). Broadly, across the study: The collaborator samples originated in the United States, Italy and Spain and spanned the acute and convalescent phases of COVID-19. The prospective study material was composed of cDNA or gDNA derived from T cells, B-cell-depleted T cells, or PBMCs. The dataset comprised deeply sampled blood TCRbeta repertoires from subjects exposed to, actively infected with, or recovered from COVID-19. The repertoires were made available in a free public database intended to serve as a resource for research on the immune response to SARS-CoV-2. The samples were drawn from two sources: the first 160 participants of the ongoing ImmuneRACE study, and 1,000 to 1,500 subjects contributed by 6 global collaborators. The sample metadata nearly always contained a de-identified subject ID, COVID-19 status, age in years and sex. HLA class I and class II types, where available, came from metadata supplied by the sample provider rather than from assay-based typing. Points the paper makes about the study in general: The quantity of clinical and demographic metadata differed by source and by participant and was supplied without curation.

TCRbeta CDR3 regions were amplified from genomic DNA using the immunoSEQ Assay, a bias-controlled multiplex PCR. The authors' pipeline ran thus. The number of nucleated cells in each sample was estimated from the amplification of reference gene primers within the assay. To quantify the absolute abundance of each unique TCRbeta CDR3 rearrangement, sequence reads were collapsed and filtered. For each sample, productive Simpson clonality was calculated as the square root of Simpson's diversity index over productive rearrangements. TCRdb obtained this table from immuneACCESS and retained in-frame rearrangements with V and J assigned. These tables miss some clones; where compared with another copy, unresolved V genes account for less than half of the shortfall, and the remainder is unexplained. V and J calls and clone size follow that table, whereas D and trimming were derived from the DNA. This sample has 330,000 or so clones in its table, and roughly nine tenths of those were observed once. Roughly 4% of the sample lies in the top ten.

The CDR3 has 14 amino acids, counting the end cysteine and phenylalanine. Solely the CDR3 DNA is kept, with 42 bases framed from the first base. In Seattle, one collaborating source enrolled patients while the infection was active and tracked those patients longitudinally over the course of disease. Whole blood was collected in K2EDTA tubes by collaborating institutions according to the institutions' own protocols. Collaborator samples were shipped for TCRbeta analysis as frozen whole blood, isolated PBMCs, or DNA extracted from either sample type. Comment on this clone: The antigen it binds to is not known. No base quality values were provided; no much bigger clone lies one nucleotide off.

The sequence joins TRBV12-2 to TRBJ1-2; the table names TRBD1, a call not compared with the DNA. TRBV12-2 is classified as a pseudogene. The source is a woman aged 55-70 years with COVID-19, enrolled during active disease. The sample comprised peripheral blood. The base sequence is TGTGCAAGTCGCCTTCGACAGGGGTACGATGGCTACACCTTC. Its coded protein is CASRLRQGYDGYTF.